This T cell receptor beta chain was captured by sequencing in a study of T cells after yellow fever vaccination. Study information: For low cell numbers, libraries were made with SMART-Seq v4 Ultra Low Input.

CDR1 and CDR2 from the germline V gene are GTSNPN and SVGIG (reference sequence). The CDR3 totals 15 residues. Trimming took 3 bases from V and 0 from J; bases not matched to a gene: 4. One entry per CDR3 protein, called by TCRdb with MiXCR from the 5' RACE reads. The sample has 450,000 to 550,000 distinct CDR3 sequences; roughly 19% are singletons. The origin of this receptor is a man aged 25-40 years who received the YFV17D yellow fever vaccine. Sequenced here: PBMCs, sampled 15 days after the yellow fever booster vaccination. J is TRBJ2-1 and V is TRBV30, with 8 bases matching TRBD2. The CDR3 region is CAWRKSGSSYNEQFF. The CDR3 nucleotides read TGTGCCTGGAGAAAAAGCGGGAGCTCCTACAATGAGCAGTTCTTC.